This T cell receptor (beta chain) was recovered during a study of T cells in Graves' hyperthyroidism and ophthalmopathy. The CDR3 is 16 amino acids. Trimming pared 2 bases from V and 1 base from J, leaving 14 bases between. Per germline, CDR1 LNHNV and CDR2 YYDKDF (reference sequence). There are many counts of this clonotype. Amplification of TCR beta CDR3 regions used RNA as the template. The HTBI primer set served for first-round RT-PCR of the TCR CDR3. TCRdb independently ran MiXCR on the multiplex PCR reads; one entry per CDR3 protein. Among around 660,000 distinct CDR3 sequences listed, 45% were seen once. Clinical symptoms, serum thyroxine, TRAb, thyroid ultrasound and orbital computed tomography informed diagnoses.

The gene calls are TRBV15 and TRBJ1-1, with D perhaps TRBD1 (5 bases). The sequenced material came from peripheral blood or thyroid tissue (not recorded which). The sequence came from an adult man with Graves' disease, either hyperthyroidism or ophthalmopathy (not recorded which). The CDR3 nucleotides are TGTGCCACCAGCAGAACTACCGGGACGGGGAACACTGAAGCTTTCTTT. This sequence encodes CATSRTTGTGNTEAFF.